This TCR beta chain appears in the sequencing data of a study of T cell repertoires in cytomegalovirus infection. TCRdb re-called the reads through MiXCR, storing one row per CDR3 protein. Of some 900,000 distinct CDR3 sequences detected, approximately 32% appear once; the ten largest clones hold around 12%. Germline lookup yields CDR1 SNHLY and CDR2 FYNNEI. V shed 5 bases, J shed 2 bases, and the junction held 4 bases outside the gene matches. CDR3 length: 15 amino acids. This clonotype was seen only a few times. The target antigen is unknown. The chain links TRBV2 to TRBJ2-3, with 10 bases aligning to TRBD1. This sample comprised cultured CD8+ T cells from PBMCs, obtained from culture after CMV antigen stimulation. The TCR sequence derives from a human donor in good health (CMV status not recorded). Some clones in this sample may be carry-over from other donors' samples. CDR3 region: CASSRQGADTDTQYF. CDR3 in DNA: TGTGCCAGCAGTCGACAGGGGGCGGACACAGATACGCAGTATTTT. Full variable domain (remainder filled in from reference TRBV2 and TRBJ2-3): EPEVTQTPSHQVTQMGQEVILRCVPISNHLYFYWYRQILGQKVEFLVSFYNNEISEKSEIFDDQFSVERPDGSNFTLKIRSTKLEDSAMYFCASSRQGADTDTQYFGPGTRLTVL.